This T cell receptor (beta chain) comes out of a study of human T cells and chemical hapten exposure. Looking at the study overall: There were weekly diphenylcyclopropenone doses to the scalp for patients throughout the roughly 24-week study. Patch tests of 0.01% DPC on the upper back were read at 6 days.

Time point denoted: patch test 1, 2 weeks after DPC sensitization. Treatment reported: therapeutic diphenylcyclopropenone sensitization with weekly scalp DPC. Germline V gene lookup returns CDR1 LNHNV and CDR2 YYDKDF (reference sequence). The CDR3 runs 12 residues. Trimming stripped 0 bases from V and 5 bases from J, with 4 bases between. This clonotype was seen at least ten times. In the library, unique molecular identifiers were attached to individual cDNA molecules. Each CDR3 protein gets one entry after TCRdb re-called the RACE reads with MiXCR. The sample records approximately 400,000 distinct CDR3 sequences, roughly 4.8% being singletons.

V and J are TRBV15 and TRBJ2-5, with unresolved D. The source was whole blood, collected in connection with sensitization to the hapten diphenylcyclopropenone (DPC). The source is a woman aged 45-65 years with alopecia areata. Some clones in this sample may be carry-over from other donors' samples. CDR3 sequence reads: CATSRDTETQYF. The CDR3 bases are TGTGCCACCAGCAGAGATACGGAGACCCAGTACTTC.